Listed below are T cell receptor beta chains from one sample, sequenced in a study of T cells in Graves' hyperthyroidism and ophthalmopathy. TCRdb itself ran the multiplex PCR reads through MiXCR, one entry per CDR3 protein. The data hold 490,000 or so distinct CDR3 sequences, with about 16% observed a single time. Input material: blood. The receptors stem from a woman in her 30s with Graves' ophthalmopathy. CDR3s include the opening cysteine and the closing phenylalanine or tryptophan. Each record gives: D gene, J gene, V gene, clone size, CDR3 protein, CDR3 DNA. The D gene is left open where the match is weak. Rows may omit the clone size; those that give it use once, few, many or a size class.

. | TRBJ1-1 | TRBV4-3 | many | CASSPPQGLTEAFF | TGCGCCAGCAGCCCCCCCCAGGGTTTGACTGAAGCTTTCTTT
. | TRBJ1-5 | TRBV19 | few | CASSIDRGTNQPQHF | TGTGCCAGTAGTATAGATAGGGGGACTAATCAGCCCCAGCATTTT
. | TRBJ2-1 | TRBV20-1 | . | CSARVFQLGSYNEQFF | TGCAGTGCTAGAGTATTTCAGCTAGGGTCCTACAATGAGCAGTTCTTC
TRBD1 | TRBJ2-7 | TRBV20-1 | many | CSASGQGLYEQYF | TGCAGTGCTTCTGGACAGGGTTTATACGAGCAGTACTTC
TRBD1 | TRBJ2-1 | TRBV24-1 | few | CATSVGSGGRDNEQFF | TGTGCCACCAGTGTAGGGTCAGGGGGACGGGACAATGAGCAGTTCTTC
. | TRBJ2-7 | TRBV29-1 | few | CSVELDGSSYEQYF | TGCAGCGTTGAACTAGACGGATCCTCCTACGAGCAGTACTTC
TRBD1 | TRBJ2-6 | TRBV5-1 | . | CASSLGTGLPGANVLTF | TGCGCCAGCAGCTTGGGGACAGGGCTGCCTGGGGCCAACGTCCTGACTTTC
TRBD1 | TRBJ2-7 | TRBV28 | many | CASSGLTGAYEQYF | TGTGCCAGCAGTGGACTGACAGGGGCCTACGAGCAGTACTTC
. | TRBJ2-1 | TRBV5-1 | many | CASSVGTAYNEQFF | TGCGCCAGCAGCGTTGGGACTGCCTACAATGAGCAGTTCTTC
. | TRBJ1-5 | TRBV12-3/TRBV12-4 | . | CASSSSAQPQHF | TGTGCCAGCAGTTCATCTGCCCAGCCCCAGCATTTT
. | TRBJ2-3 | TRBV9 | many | CASSHITVDTQYF | TGTGCCAGCAGCCATATTACCGTCGATACGCAGTATTTT
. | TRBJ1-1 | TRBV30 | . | CAWSVGKDTEAFF | TGTGCCTGGAGTGTGGGGAAGGACACTGAAGCTTTCTTT
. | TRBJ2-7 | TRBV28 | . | CASSFSGLSYEQYF | TGTGCCAGCAGTTTCTCAGGTCTCTCCTACGAGCAGTACTTC
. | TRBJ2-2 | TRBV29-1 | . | CSVERQADTGELFF | TGCAGCGTTGAAAGGCAGGCGGACACCGGGGAGCTGTTTTTT
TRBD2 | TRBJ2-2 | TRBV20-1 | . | CSARDATSGRTGELFF | TGCAGTGCTAGAGATGCCACTAGCGGGAGGACCGGGGAGCTGTTTTTT
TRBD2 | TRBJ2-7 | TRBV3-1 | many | CASSPRTRYYEQYF | TGTGCCAGCAGCCCACGGACTAGGTACTACGAGCAGTACTTC
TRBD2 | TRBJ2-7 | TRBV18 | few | CASSLVREPTYEQYF | TGTGCCAGCTCACTAGTGCGGGAGCCGACCTACGAGCAGTACTTC
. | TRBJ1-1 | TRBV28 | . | CASSYEGRAYPLEAFF | TGTGCCAGCAGTTACGAGGGGCGAGCTTATCCCCTTGAAGCTTTCTTT
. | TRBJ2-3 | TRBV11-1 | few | CATSRDSDTQYF | TGTGCCACCAGCAGAGACTCAGATACGCAGTATTTT
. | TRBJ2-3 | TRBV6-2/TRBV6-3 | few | CASRRAREEVDTQYF | TGTGCCAGCAGAAGAGCGCGAGAAGAAGTAGATACGCAGTATTTT
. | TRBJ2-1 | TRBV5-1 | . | CASSYTGSPYSEQFF | TGCGCCAGCAGCTATACAGGGAGCCCCTACAGTGAGCAGTTCTTC
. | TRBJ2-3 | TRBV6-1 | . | CASSQQGTTDTQYF | TGTGCCAGCAGTCAACAGGGCACCACAGATACGCAGTATTTT
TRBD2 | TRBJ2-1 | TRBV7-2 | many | CASSLSSGTSGYNEQFF | TGTGCCAGCAGCTTATCCTCCGGGACTAGCGGCTACAATGAGCAGTTCTTC
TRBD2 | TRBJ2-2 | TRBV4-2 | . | CASSGGRTSDGELFF | TGTGCCAGCAGTGGGGGTAGGACTAGCGACGGGGAGCTGTTTTTT
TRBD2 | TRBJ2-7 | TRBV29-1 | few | CSGSGGTRTEQYF | TGCAGCGGAAGCGGGGGAACCCGTACCGAGCAGTACTTC
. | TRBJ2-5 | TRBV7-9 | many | CASSLREVQETQYF | TGTGCCAGCAGCTTACGAGAAGTCCAAGAGACCCAGTACTTC
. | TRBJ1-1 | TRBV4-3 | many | CASSTNPKNTEAFF | TGCGCCAGCAGCACAAACCCGAAAAACACTGAAGCTTTCTTT
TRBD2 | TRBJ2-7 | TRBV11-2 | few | CASSPRRGGAPNEQYF | TGTGCCAGCAGCCCCCGGCGGGGGGGGGCCCCTAACGAGCAGTACTTC
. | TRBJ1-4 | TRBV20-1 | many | CSAQGTATNEKLFF | TGCAGTGCTCAGGGGACCGCAACTAATGAAAAACTGTTTTTT
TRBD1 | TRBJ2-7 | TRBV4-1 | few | CASSQDYAGGILYEQYF | TGCGCCAGCAGCCAAGATTATGCAGGGGGCATCCTCTACGAGCAGTACTTC
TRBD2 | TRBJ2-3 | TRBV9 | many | CASSSGTSGIDTQYF | TGTGCCAGCAGCTCGGGGACTAGCGGGATCGATACGCAGTATTTT
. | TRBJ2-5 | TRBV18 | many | CASSPTTHQETQYF | TGTGCCAGCTCACCAACGACCCACCAAGAGACCCAGTACTTC
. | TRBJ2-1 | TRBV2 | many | CASSETGTYPNEQFF | TGTGCCAGCAGTGAAACGGGGACCTACCCCAATGAGCAGTTCTTC
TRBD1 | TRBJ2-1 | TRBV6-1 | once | CASRTGGRHNEQFF | TGTGCCAGCAGGACAGGGGGGCGCCACAATGAGCAGTTCTTC
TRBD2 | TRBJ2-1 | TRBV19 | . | CASSILAGGNEQFF | TGTGCCAGTAGTATTCTAGCGGGAGGCAACGAGCAGTTCTTC
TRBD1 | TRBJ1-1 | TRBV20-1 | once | CSARETGGHTEAFF | TGCAGTGCTAGAGAGACAGGGGGCCACACTGAAGCTTTCTTT
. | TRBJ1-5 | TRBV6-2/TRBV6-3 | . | CASSYSIYQPQHF | TGTGCCAGCAGTTACTCGATATATCAGCCCCAGCATTTT
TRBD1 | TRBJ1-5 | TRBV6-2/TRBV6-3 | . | CASRGVDRGSNQPQHF | TGTGCCAGCAGAGGGGTCGACAGGGGTAGCAATCAGCCCCAGCATTTT
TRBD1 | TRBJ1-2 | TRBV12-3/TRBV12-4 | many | CASSFAGTGGWGYTF | TGTGCCAGCAGTTTCGCCGGGACAGGGGGCTGGGGCTACACCTTC
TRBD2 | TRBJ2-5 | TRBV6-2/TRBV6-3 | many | CASSWTTGRGGETQYF | TGTGCCAGCAGCTGGACTACGGGCCGCGGGGGAGAGACCCAGTACTTC
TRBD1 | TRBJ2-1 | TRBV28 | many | CASRGTGGNEQFF | TGTGCCAGCCGGGGGACAGGGGGAAATGAGCAGTTCTTC
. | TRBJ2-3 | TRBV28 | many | CASSPTGTLTDTQYF | TGTGCCAGCAGCCCTACCGGGACCCTCACAGATACGCAGTATTTT
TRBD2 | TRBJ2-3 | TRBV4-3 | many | CASSQASSGSTDTQYF | TGCGCCAGCAGCCAAGCCAGTAGCGGGAGCACAGATACGCAGTATTTT